Listed below are T cell receptor beta chains from one sample, sequenced in a study of T cell responses to AZD1222 COVID-19 vaccine. Only in-frame clones appear in the TCRdb table, and some are missing; sequencing was by immunoSEQ multiplex PCR. The sample carries 100,000 to 150,000 clones, 88% recorded once. The sample in question was peripheral blood, obtained on day 0 of AZD1222 vaccination. The origin of the receptors is an adult in good health. CDR3s include the opening cysteine and the closing phenylalanine or tryptophan.

v_gene: TRBV7-6; j_gene: TRBJ1-4; CDR3aa: CASSSPGGVNEKLFF
v_gene: TRBV29-1; j_gene: TRBJ1-4; CDR3aa: CSVDGGTNEKLFF
v_gene: TRBV29-1; j_gene: TRBJ2-7; CDR3aa: CSTWTGEEQYF
v_gene: TRBV12-5; j_gene: TRBJ2-2; CDR3aa: CASGLGTSGRTAGELFF
v_gene: TRBV25-1; j_gene: TRBJ2-3; CDR3aa: CASRRRFGGTDTQYF
v_gene: TRBV10-2; j_gene: TRBJ2-7; CDR3aa: CASSDWGGAYEQYF
v_gene: TRBV12-3/TRBV12-4; j_gene: TRBJ2-5; CDR3aa: CASRTQETQYF
v_gene: TRBV19; j_gene: TRBJ1-4; CDR3aa: CASRPTGTGTEKLFF
v_gene: TRBV28; j_gene: TRBJ2-7; CDR3aa: CASREWDSVGYEQYF
v_gene: TRBV6-2/TRBV6-3; j_gene: TRBJ2-5; CDR3aa: CASSEGYARIQETQYF
v_gene: TRBV19; j_gene: TRBJ1-5; CDR3aa: CASKTAGQGGNQPQHF
v_gene: TRBV19; j_gene: TRBJ1-6; CDR3aa: CASSIQSRTLLNSPLHF
v_gene: TRBV3-1/TRBV3-2; j_gene: TRBJ1-5; CDR3aa: CASSQGRSGNQPQHF
v_gene: TRBV5-6; j_gene: TRBJ1-2; CDR3aa: CASSPPGQAYGYTF
v_gene: TRBV30; j_gene: TRBJ1-1; CDR3aa: CAWRVGLTMNTEAFF
v_gene: TRBV12-3/TRBV12-4; j_gene: TRBJ1-5; CDR3aa: CATSLGTQPQHF
v_gene: TRBV20-1; j_gene: TRBJ1-2; CDR3aa: CSADRDDGYTF
v_gene: TRBV5-1; j_gene: TRBJ2-7; CDR3aa: CASSRTDSSYEQYF
v_gene: TRBV7-8; j_gene: TRBJ1-5; CDR3aa: CASSLGYVGRQNDQPQHF
v_gene: TRBV6-1; j_gene: TRBJ1-5; CDR3aa: CASSEGDRVAGQPQHF
v_gene: TRBV9; j_gene: TRBJ1-6; CDR3aa: CASSATGGPYNSPLHF
v_gene: TRBV7-6; j_gene: TRBJ2-3; CDR3aa: CASSLVPQQTDTQYF
v_gene: TRBV6-5; j_gene: TRBJ1-2; CDR3aa: CASRLQNTLGYGYTF
v_gene: TRBV2; j_gene: TRBJ1-5; CDR3aa: CASRARTGGNQPQHF
v_gene: TRBV7-8; j_gene: TRBJ2-3; CDR3aa: CASSLNLAKGEYTQYF
v_gene: TRBV27; j_gene: TRBJ1-2; CDR3aa: CASTGAGGGGYTF
v_gene: TRBV18; j_gene: TRBJ2-1; CDR3aa: CASSEVGEQFF
v_gene: TRBV5-4; j_gene: TRBJ1-2; CDR3aa: CASSLGPRGEGYGYTF
v_gene: TRBV5-4; j_gene: TRBJ2-2; CDR3aa: CASSLGLGTGELFF
v_gene: TRBV9; j_gene: TRBJ1-1; CDR3aa: CASSVDVDRQRTEAFF
v_gene: TRBV29-1; j_gene: TRBJ1-5; CDR3aa: CSVTDSNQPQHF
v_gene: TRBV3-1/TRBV3-2; j_gene: TRBJ1-2; CDR3aa: CASSQTQGANYGYTF
v_gene: TRBV24-1; j_gene: TRBJ1-2; CDR3aa: CATSDKDYGYTF
v_gene: TRBV7-3; j_gene: TRBJ2-3; CDR3aa: CASSPLGDVDTQYF
v_gene: TRBV19; j_gene: TRBJ1-2; CDR3aa: CAAKAGPSYGYTF
v_gene: TRBV18; j_gene: TRBJ1-5; CDR3aa: CASSPGEDQPQHF
v_gene: TRBV5-4; j_gene: TRBJ1-2; CDR3aa: CASSPGQGYYGYTF
v_gene: TRBV6-5; j_gene: TRBJ2-7; CDR3aa: CASRSDGYEQYF
v_gene: TRBV5-1; j_gene: TRBJ2-3; CDR3aa: CASRGGEAPTDTQYF
v_gene: TRBV7-2; j_gene: TRBJ2-2; CDR3aa: CASSSPGLAGAGELFF
v_gene: TRBV13; j_gene: TRBJ1-2; CDR3aa: CASSLGLGNYGYTF
v_gene: TRBV12-3/TRBV12-4; j_gene: TRBJ2-7; CDR3aa: CASSRQTGFGNF
v_gene: TRBV5-4; j_gene: TRBJ2-7; CDR3aa: CASSLSGIAGQYF
v_gene: TRBV6-6; j_gene: TRBJ1-5; CDR3aa: CASSYTGGFNQPQHF
v_gene: TRBV12-5; j_gene: TRBJ2-5; CDR3aa: CASGFYRQETQYF
v_gene: TRBV7-2; j_gene: TRBJ2-7; CDR3aa: CASSFRGGSYEQYF
v_gene: TRBV21-1; j_gene: TRBJ1-1; CDR3aa: CASSAQMPLNTEAFF
v_gene: TRBV18; j_gene: TRBJ2-1; CDR3aa: CASSPGTASYNEQFF
v_gene: TRBV27; j_gene: TRBJ2-7; CDR3aa: CASSPTHGQGTYEQYF
v_gene: TRBV2; j_gene: TRBJ1-5; CDR3aa: CASGRGEGNQPQHF